The entry below gives a single T cell receptor beta chain sequence along with its context. Its cognate antigen has yet to be identified. A junction boundary mismatches the germline segment, possibly from a read error. Other DNA variants within this sample encode the same CDR3. These data originate in a study of cytomegalovirus exposure and HLA in healthy donors (dated by TCRdb to 2016 to 2017). About the study as a whole: According to an earlier analysis of a few hundred of the donors, roughly 180 million T cells yielded 95 million to 140 million unique TCR beta sequences and around 300 Gb of sequence data. An early release that covered 500 to 800 HLA-typed donors contained approximately 300 gigabases of sequencing data and 85 million to 100 million unique TCR sequences. Of the 398 genotyped donors, approximately 80% fell in the genetic ancestry cluster associated with self-reported Caucasian donors. The study aimed to test whether signatures of past pathogen exposure could be identified by cataloging public T cell receptors. The study profiled the T cell repertoires of hundreds of subjects by immunosequencing and related them to cytomegalovirus serostatus. Along with the roughly 700-subject first cohort, a separate validation cohort of approximately 110 different subjects was used. To predict cytomegalovirus infection status, the study brought together high-throughput TCR immunosequencing, statistical association of individual TCRs with disease status, and machine learning. In a later analysis, previously published TCR beta repertoires from about 670 donors were re-analyzed and high-resolution HLA genotyping was added so that TCR occurrence patterns could be studied. Rather than drawing on any new phenotypic data, the later analysis identified candidate immune exposures from TCR beta sequences and the way those sequences occurred across donors. To decide whether each TCR beta V gene segment behaved as functional or pseudogenic, an earlier analysis of fewer than 750 of the donors relied on high-throughput TCR beta sequencing. Donor age, sex, ethnicity and CMV serostatus were collected together with the repertoire data. A later genetic analysis used genome-wide SNP genotypes for about 55% of the 666 donors, treating that subset as a discovery cohort. Every discovery cohort repertoire had been produced on one sequencing platform. Class I and class II HLA loci were covered by the typing at four-digit resolution. The number of donors typed differed by locus, with roughly 620-630 for A, B, C, DRB1 and DQB1, around 500 for DQA1, 600 to 610 for DPA1, and some 450 for DPB1. A few DR-DQ haplotypes were handled as single units for association and clustering because linkage in the cohort was strong. Among some 400 genotyped donors of the cohort, an average of around 220,000 unique TCR beta nucleotide sequences was sequenced per donor, of which roughly 17% were non-productive.

Per the germline V gene, MNHEY is the CDR1 and SVGAGI is the CDR2. The CDR3 measures 16 amino acids from cysteine to phenylalanine. Only the CDR3 part of the read is kept: 48 bases, read in frame from the first base. Beyond this particular receptor, the publication reports: Most TCR sequences were seen in very few donors, while some public TCRs were found in many individuals. A total of about 180 TCR beta chains were listed by the study as associated with cytomegalovirus. In this cohort, only TCR beta chains were sequenced, and detectable features were limited by the absence of alpha or paired-chain data. In a later analysis, several top co-occurrence clusters were reported to appear linked to parvovirus B19, influenza, CMV and Epstein-Barr virus. A group of highly shared sequence variants was considered likely to be a technical artifact of the sequencing pipeline. Most CMV-associated TCR beta chains appeared to be HLA-restricted in a later analysis, and the HLA associations seemed to be driven largely by CMV exposure. A later analysis found that HLA-associated TCR beta chains were more clonally expanded and had lower generation probabilities than equally common non-associated chains. Correlated functional status among segregating V segments might reflect linkage disequilibrium, but an unknown experimental factor could not be ruled out. According to the authors, the approach could potentially be generalized to other disease states and immunological phenotypes. In vitro tests confirmed that three of the cytomegalovirus-associated TCR beta chains recognize cytomegalovirus antigens. In both the original and validation cohorts, the classifier was reported to diagnose cytomegalovirus status with high specificity and sensitivity. A later analysis found that TCR association rates varied across HLA loci, with DRB1 alleles showing the most associated TCRs and HLA-C alleles the fewest. In a later genetic analysis, fewer N-insertions in productive TCRs were reported among donors in an Asian-associated ancestry cluster than the roughly 700-donor mean. Assigning TCR associations to individual alleles was difficult when HLA alleles, especially DR and DQ, strongly co-occurred. Presence/absence analyses assumed roughly uniform sequencing depth across donors, an assumption that may not hold. Because counts were too low, about 18 rarely observed V segments, including chromosome 9 orphons, were excluded from the earlier analysis of 500 to 700 of the donors. The 87-base-pair reads could not distinguish some IMGT-functional V segments, including TRBV6-2 and TRBV6-3, so those segments were excluded. A further reported finding was that TCR beta sequences accurately predicted the HLA-A and HLA-B alleles for most subjects in the first cohort. In a later analysis, about 16,000 TCR beta sequences were associated with specific HLA alleles at a false discovery rate of 0.05. CMV serostatus was the only immune exposure information available for the cohort. Because HLA typing was missing for some donors at each locus, association tests included only the typed subset. An association between a missense DCLRE1C variant and V-gene and J-gene trimming of TCR beta chains was found in a later genetic analysis and replicated in an independent cohort. Broadly in line with IMGT annotations, most TCR beta V segments showed up in productive rearrangements about 87% or about 30% of the time in an earlier analysis of about 500 of the donors.

The cohort consisted of 666 healthy bone marrow donors. At the time of sampling, every cohort member was nominally healthy, though immune exposures that went unrecorded were likely present. The donor tested CMV seropositive, placing the donor among the 289 seropositive members of the cohort. Each donor provided a peripheral blood sample, and peripheral blood mononuclear cells were used for TCR beta sequencing. Genomic DNA extraction from the blood cell samples was performed with the Qiagen DNeasy Blood Extraction Kit. Libraries were prepared through the immunoSEQ multiplex PCR assay. For the multiplex PCR, a mixture combining 60 forward primers for TCR Vbeta segments and 13 reverse primers for TCR Jbeta segments was used. Amplification of the CDR3 region of rearranged TCR beta genes was performed with a multiplex PCR assay on genomic DNA. Amplified TCR beta libraries were sequenced as 87-base-pair reads on the Illumina HiSeq System. Per the authors' processing: A later analysis counted some 80 million unique TCR beta chains across the 550 to 750 repertoires, and roughly 9.9 million of these chains were shared by at least two donors. To remove PCR and sequencing errors, raw reads were error-corrected and collapsed into unique sequences using a nearest-neighbor algorithm that merged closely related sequences. V, D and J gene segments were assigned by aligning CDR3 sequences to IMGT reference sequences. For a sequence to be retained, a match of at least six nucleotides was required to both a V gene segment and a J gene segment. A rearrangement was called productive if the CDR3 had no stop codons and remained in frame with V and J, and every other rearrangement was called non-productive. CDR3 was defined according to IMGT convention as the region running from the second conserved V-encoded cysteine to the conserved J-encoded phenylalanine. The earlier analysis of about 590 of the donors excluded sequences that lacked an unambiguous match to a single V gene segment. An earlier analysis of 587 of the donors classified V segments as functional when productive rearrangements were above 56.7% and as segregating when the standard deviation between donors was above 5%. A statistical classification framework was built for diagnosing cytomegalovirus status from the catalog of TCR beta chain sequences. In a later analysis, V and J genes were assigned by comparing TCR nucleotide sequences against IMGT/GENE-DB human TR gene sequences. Using the TCRdist pipeline, a later analysis assigned CDR3 sequences along with most-parsimonious VDJ recombination scenarios. In a later analysis, every TCR beta chain was defined by the combination of its CDR3 amino acid sequence and its V-gene family, and reads without a unique V-gene family were dropped. To address suspected cross-contamination and a sequencing artifact, a later analysis removed 592 highly shared, low-generation-probability nucleotide sequences. A later analysis calculated a clonal expansion index for each public chain from normalized within-repertoire ranks of inferred template counts. Generation probabilities in a later analysis came from a VDJ recombination model fitted to out-of-frame rearrangements, and those results were checked against IGoR. Hypergeometric tests were used in a later analysis to score TCR-TCR, TCR-HLA and TCR-CMV co-occurrence, with a repertoire-size bias correction applied to the TCR pairs. To estimate false discovery rates, a later analysis permuted the HLA or CMV assignments 20 times. In a later analysis, co-occurring TCRs were grouped with DBSCAN, and TCRdist sequence similarity was added when clustering was performed within HLA-allele-positive subsets. For co-occurrence clustering, repertoires with fewer than 30,000 or more than 120,000 public chains were excluded, along with roughly five repertoires with anomalous nucleotide sharing. The clones in this table, taken by TCRdb from immuneACCESS, are in-frame only. Not every clone is retained; where verified, under half of the shortfall comes from an unresolved V gene, and the cause of the rest is unknown. V and J calls and clone size follow that table, whereas D and trimming were derived from the DNA. The sample includes some 100,000 clones, with roughly 70% observed a single time. The ten largest clones capture around 4.8% of the sample.

What was sequenced was PBMCs. The TCR originated in a woman in her late teens or twenties in good health and CMV-seropositive. The sequence joins TRBV6-5 to TRBJ2-7; TRBD1 is possibly the D segment (6 matching bases). Here is the DNA: TGCGCCAGCAGTTACCTACAGGGTAGAAGCTCCTACGAGCAGTACTTC. Translated, it gives CASSYLQGRSSYEQYF.